This TCR beta chain was captured in a study of intratumoral heterogeneity in liver cancer. For the wider study: In the full roughly 15-patient cohort, the median age was about 63 years and the majority of patients were male. To examine intratumor heterogeneity, the study integrated RNA-seq, DNA sequencing, TCR-seq and SNP array data obtained from multiple regions of hepatocellular carcinoma specimens. The overall cohort comprised 65 to 75 multiregional samples from approximately 14 HCC patients, with roughly 51 tumoral and about 20 adjacent nontumoral regions. Findings and caveats that apply to the study as a whole: The authors acknowledged a relatively low patient number and under-sampled tumor-infiltrating lymphocyte representation as limitations. In every sequenced patient, tumor region b showed significantly fewer unique T-cell clonal expansions than tumor region a. No significant difference in overall T cell clonality was found between tumor regions within either sequenced patient. TCR sequencing was reported to confirm the RNA-seq-based estimates of regional differences in tumor-infiltrating lymphocyte burden.

The H label marked samples taken from distinct, geographically separated regions of the hepatocellular carcinoma nodule. Every patient had early-stage hepatocellular carcinoma and received no therapy prior to surgical resection. The sampled areas showed no macroscopic signs of necrosis or hemorrhage. Multiple regions from two patients underwent TCR sequencing (ImmunoSeq). Each frozen resection tissue sample was taken at least 1 cm away from every other sample. Genomic DNA was extracted from bulk tissue using the DNeasy blood and tissue kit. About this clone itself: The antigen it recognizes is unknown. There are no base qualities to consult, and no much larger clone falls within one base.

Using the immunoSEQ assay, the TCR beta chain CDR3 regions were sequenced from genomic DNA. Rearranged VDJ segments were amplified with primers that anneal to V and J segments. The paper's data handling went like this. The ImmunoSeq Analyzer software was used to calculate clonality and richness metrics. Clones with differential abundance between regions were identified with Fisher's exact test combined with a beta-binomial method for additional stringency. TCRdb mirrors the immuneACCESS table, restricted to in-frame sequences. Some clones are absent from its copies; in checked studies, under half trace to an unresolved V gene, and the reason for the others is unknown. V and J calls and clone size are as listed in that table; D and trimming were resolved from the DNA. The sample records a few thousand clones, around half of which are singletons. Roughly 28% of the sample comes from the top ten. The origin of this receptor is a man between 65 and 80 years old with hepatocellular carcinoma. The material sequenced was tumor tissue, taken before any cancer treatment.

The CDR3 corresponds to CSARGLDEQFF. The bases read TGCAGTGCTAGAGGTCTCGACGAGCAGTTCTTC. This sequence uses TRBV20-1 and TRBJ2-1; no D gene is confidently identified. CDR1 DFQATT and CDR2 SNEGSKA are derived from the germline V gene (reference sequence). V is pared back by 1 base and J by 10 bases, with 8 bases lying between the germline termini. The CDR3 runs 11 residues from the cysteine to the phenylalanine. Of the read, only the CDR3 DNA is kept; its 33 bases are in frame from base 1.